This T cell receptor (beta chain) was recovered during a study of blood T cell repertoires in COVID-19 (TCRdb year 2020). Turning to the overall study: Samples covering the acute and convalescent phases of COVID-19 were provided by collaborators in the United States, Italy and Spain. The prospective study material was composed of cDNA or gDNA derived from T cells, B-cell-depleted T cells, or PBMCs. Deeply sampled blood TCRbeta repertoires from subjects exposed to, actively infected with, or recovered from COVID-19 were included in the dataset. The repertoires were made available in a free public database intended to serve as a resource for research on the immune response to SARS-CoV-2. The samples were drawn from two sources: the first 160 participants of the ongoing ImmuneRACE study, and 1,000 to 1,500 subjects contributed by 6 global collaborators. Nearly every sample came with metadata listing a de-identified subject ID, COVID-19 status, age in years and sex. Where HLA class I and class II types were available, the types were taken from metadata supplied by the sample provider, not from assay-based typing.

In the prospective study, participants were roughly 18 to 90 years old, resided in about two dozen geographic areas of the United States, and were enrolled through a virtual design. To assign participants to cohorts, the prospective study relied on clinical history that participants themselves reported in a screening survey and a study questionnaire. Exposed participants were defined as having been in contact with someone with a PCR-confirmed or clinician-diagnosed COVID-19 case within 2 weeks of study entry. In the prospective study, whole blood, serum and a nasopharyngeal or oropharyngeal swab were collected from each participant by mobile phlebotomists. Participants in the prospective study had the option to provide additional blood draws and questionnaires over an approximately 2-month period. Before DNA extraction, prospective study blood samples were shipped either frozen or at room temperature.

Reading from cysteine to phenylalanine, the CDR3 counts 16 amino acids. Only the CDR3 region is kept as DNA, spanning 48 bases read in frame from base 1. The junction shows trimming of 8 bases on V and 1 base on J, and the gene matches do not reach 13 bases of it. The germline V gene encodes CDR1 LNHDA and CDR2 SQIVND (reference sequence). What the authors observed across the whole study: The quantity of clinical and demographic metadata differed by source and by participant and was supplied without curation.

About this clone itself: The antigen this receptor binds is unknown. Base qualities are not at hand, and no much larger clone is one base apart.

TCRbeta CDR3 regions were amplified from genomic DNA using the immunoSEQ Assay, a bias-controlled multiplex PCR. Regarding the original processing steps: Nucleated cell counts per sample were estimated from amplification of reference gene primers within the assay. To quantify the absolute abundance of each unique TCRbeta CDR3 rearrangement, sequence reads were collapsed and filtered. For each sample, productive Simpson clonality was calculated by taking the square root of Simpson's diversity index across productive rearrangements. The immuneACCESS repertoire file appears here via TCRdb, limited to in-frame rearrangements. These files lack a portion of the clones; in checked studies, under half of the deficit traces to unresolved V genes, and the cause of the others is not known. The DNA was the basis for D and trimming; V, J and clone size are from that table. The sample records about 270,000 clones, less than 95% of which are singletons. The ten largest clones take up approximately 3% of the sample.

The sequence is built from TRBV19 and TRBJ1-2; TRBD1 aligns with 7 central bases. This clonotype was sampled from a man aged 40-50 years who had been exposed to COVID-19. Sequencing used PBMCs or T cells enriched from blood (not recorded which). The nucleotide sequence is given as TGTGCCAGTCAAGGGGGCCCTAGAACCTTTAACTATGGCTACACCTTC. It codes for CASQGGPRTFNYGYTF. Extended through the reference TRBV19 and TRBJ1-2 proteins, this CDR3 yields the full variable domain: DGGITQSPKYLFRKEGQNVTLSCEQNLNHDAMYWYRQDPGQGLRLIYYSQIVNDFQKGDIAEGYSVSREKKESFPLTVTSAQKNPTAFYLCASQGGPRTFNYGYTFGSGTRLTVV.